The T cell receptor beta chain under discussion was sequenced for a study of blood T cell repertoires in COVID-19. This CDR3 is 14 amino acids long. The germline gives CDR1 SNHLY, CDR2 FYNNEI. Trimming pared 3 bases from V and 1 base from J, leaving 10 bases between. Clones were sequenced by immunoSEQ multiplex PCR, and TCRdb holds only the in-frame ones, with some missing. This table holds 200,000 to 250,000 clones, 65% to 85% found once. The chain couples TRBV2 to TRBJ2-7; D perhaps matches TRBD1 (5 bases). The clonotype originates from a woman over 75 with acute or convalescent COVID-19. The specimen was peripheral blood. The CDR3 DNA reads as TGTGCCAGCAGTGAGGAACAGGATTCCTACGAGCAGTACTTC. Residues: CASSEEQDSYEQYF.